Each of the 31 T cell receptor beta chains below was sequenced from the same sample in a study of response to subunit inactivated influenza vaccine. TCRdb used MiXCR to reprocess the RT-PCR reads, holding one entry per CDR3 protein. The sample holds about 520,000 distinct CDR3 sequences, roughly 27% seen once. This specimen consisted of CD4+ T cells sorted from PBMCs, obtained 5 days after vaccination. The receptors derive from a man aged 45-65 years who received an inactivated influenza vaccine.

This clonotype was seen more than once but under ten times. V gene TRBV7-2 combines with J gene TRBJ2-7; TRBD1 might be the D (6 bases). The length of the CDR3 is 14 residues. V dropped 3 bases and J dropped 6 bases, with 15 bases sitting between them. From germline, CDR1 is SGHTA and CDR2 FQGNSA. For the CDR3, the DNA is TGTGCCAGCAGCTTCGACAGGTCCAACGGCGAGCAGTACTTC. Encoded protein: CASSFDRSNGEQYF.

The rearrangement links TRBV4-2 to TRBJ2-3; TRBD2 matches 7 bases. Germline V lookup: CDR1 LGHNA, CDR2 YNFKEQ. Trimming took 4 bases from V and 4 from J; bases not matched to a gene: 14. This CDR3 region has 17 residues. The CDR3 here is CASSPLAAGNVADTQYF. In nucleotides, the CDR3 is TGTGCCAGCAGCCCATTAGCAGCGGGGAATGTCGCAGATACGCAGTATTTT.

V and J are TRBV20-1 and TRBJ2-1; no reliable D call. Germline CDR1 and CDR2: DFQATT and SNEGSKA (reference sequence). V lost 7 bases, J lost 4 bases, and 17 bases lay in between. This CDR3 region has 14 residues. The DNA for the CDR3 is TGCAGTGTCCCCCGGGTGGGCCTTTACAATGAGCAGTTCTTC. Protein product: CSVPRVGLYNEQFF.

This clonotype showed up just a few times. The chain couples TRBV20-1 to TRBJ1-1; D is ambiguous. Trimming shortened V by 3 bases and J by 1 base, and 9 bases separated the two germline ends. Looked up from germline, CDR1 is DFQATT and CDR2 is SNEGSKA (reference sequence). This CDR3 comprises 13 residues. In DNA, the CDR3 is TGCAGTGCTAGGTCTCCAGGGAACACTGAAGCTTTCTTT. Its protein is CSARSPGNTEAFF.

J is TRBJ2-2 and V is TRBV4-1, with D perhaps matching TRBD2 (5 bases). Germline CDR1 MGHRA, CDR2 YSYEKL. Trimming removed 4 bases from V and 1 base from J, with 13 bases in between. This CDR3 contains 16 residues. CDR3 in amino acids: CASSRMPSLNTGELFF. In nucleotides, the CDR3 is TGCGCCAGCAGCCGAATGCCTAGCCTGAACACCGGGGAGCTGTTTTTT.

This clonotype was seen a handful of times. V gene TRBV10-3 combines with J gene TRBJ2-7; no firm D call. The CDR3 runs 10 residues. In germline, CDR1 is ENHRY, CDR2 SYGVKD. V was trimmed by 9 bases and J by 5 bases, leaving 8 bases between them. CDR3 DNA: TGTGCCATTGGTGACCACGAGCAGTACTTC. It encodes CAIGDHEQYF.

The chain combines TRBV10-1 with TRBJ1-1, with D possibly TRBD1 on 5 matching bases. V was shortened by 2 bases and J by 11 bases, with 18 bases between the two germline ends. There are 14 residues in the CDR3. Germline V gene lookup returns CDR1 WNHNN and CDR2 SYGVQD (reference sequence). CDR3 coding DNA: TGCGCCAGCAGTGAGCCGGTGGTAGGGGCGAAGGCTTTCTTT. This gives the protein CASSEPVVGAKAFF.

The chain joins TRBV20-1 to TRBJ2-3, with a tentative D call TRBD1 (7 bases). The V gene lost 2 bases and the J gene lost 3 bases, with 12 bases spanning the gap. Germline V gene lookup returns CDR1 DFQATT and CDR2 SNEGSKA (reference sequence). The CDR3 has 14 amino acids. This CDR3 is CSARWAGGTDTQYF. The CDR3 DNA sequence: TGCAGTGCTAGATGGGCAGGGGGGACAGATACGCAGTATTTT.

There are many counts of this clonotype. The chain employs TRBV5-1 and TRBJ2-7; D unclear. V lost 6 bases and J 4 bases, leaving 8 bases between the germline ends. This CDR3 has 11 residues. Germline-derived CDR1 and CDR2 are SGHRS and YFSETQ. The CDR3 loop is CASKGEYEQYF. DNA of the CDR3: TGCGCCAGCAAAGGAGAATACGAGCAGTACTTC.

This clonotype occurred a few times. The CDR3 DNA follows: TGTGCCAGCAGCTTGGGGGGGGCCGACGATACGCAGTATTTT. This gives the protein CASSLGGADDTQYF. The J gene is TRBJ2-3, the V gene TRBV7-2; a weak D match, TRBD2 (7 bases). The CDR3 contains 14 residues. CDR1 is SGHTA, CDR2 FQGNSA, per germline. V was clipped by 3 bases and J by 6 bases, with 13 bases between them. The whole variable domain, remainder taken from reference TRBV7-2 and TRBJ2-3, is GAGVSQSPSNKVTEKGKDVELRCDPISGHTALYWYRQSLGQGLEFLIYFQGNSAPDKSGLPSDRFSAERTGGSVSTLTIQRTQQEDSAVYLCASSLGGADDTQYFGPGTRLTVL.

J is TRBJ1-2 and V is TRBV20-1; 8 nucleotides line up with TRBD1. The CDR3 is made up of 16 amino acids. The V gene's germline CDR1 is DFQATT and CDR2 SNEGSKA (reference sequence). Trimming at V came to 1 base and at J to 6 bases, leaving 13 bases not matched to a gene. The CDR3 region is CSARAPPGGPLDGYTF. The CDR3 region has the DNA TGCAGTGCTAGAGCCCCGCCAGGGGGCCCGTTAGATGGCTACACCTTC.

The V and J genes are TRBV20-1 and TRBJ2-7; D ambiguous. The CDR3 consists of 12 residues. The ends were cut back, 0 bases at V and 2 bases at J, with 5 bases in the middle. Germline CDR1 DFQATT, CDR2 SNEGSKA (reference sequence). DNA of the CDR3: TGCAGTGCTAGAGATGAAACCTACGAGCAGTACTTC. Its translation is CSARDETYEQYF.

CDR3 protein: CSASLREAYNEQFF. The CDR3 DNA reads as TGCAGTGCTAGTCTTCGGGAGGCCTACAATGAGCAGTTCTTC. V gene TRBV20-1 combines with J gene TRBJ2-1, with 7 bases matching TRBD2. The V gene end was trimmed by 3 bases and the J gene end by 2 bases; junction bases not matched to a gene: 4. Germline V lookup: CDR1 DFQATT, CDR2 SNEGSKA (reference sequence). This CDR3 spans 14 amino acids.

The table lists this clonotype with a few counts. The chain recombines TRBV7-3 with TRBJ2-1, with 14 bases fitting TRBD2. This CDR3 comprises 16 residues. Unmatched junction bases numbered 6, after V lost 5 bases and J lost 6 bases. In germline, CDR1 is SGHTA, CDR2 FQGTGA. CDR3 residues: CASSLGLAGGGNEQFF. The CDR3 nucleotides read TGTGCCAGCAGCCTCGGACTAGCGGGAGGTGGCAATGAGCAGTTCTTC.

CDR3 nucleotide sequence: TGCGCCAGCAGCTTGGGACAGGGAATAGGCGATGAGCAGTTCTTC. This sequence encodes CASSLGQGIGDEQFF. The chain combines TRBV5-1 with TRBJ2-1, with TRBD1 matching over 7 bases. The CDR3 contains 15 residues. Trimming cost V 0 bases and J 8 bases; bases outside gene matches: 8. CDR1 is SGHRS, CDR2 YFSETQ, per germline.

This clonotype was found a few times. The gene calls are TRBV6-4 and TRBJ1-5; 9 nucleotides line up with TRBD1. CDR1 is MRHNA and CDR2 is SNTAGT in the germline V gene. The J segment lost 6 bases and the V segment lost 6 bases, leaving 9 bases of the junction unmatched. CDR3 length equals 15 residues. The CDR3 protein is CASSETGGFGQPQHF. The CDR3 bases are TGTGCCAGCAGCGAAACAGGGGGCTTCGGTCAGCCCCAGCATTTT.

A few counts support this clonotype. V and J are TRBV12-3 or TRBV12-4 and TRBJ2-1; the match to TRBD1 covers 10 bases. CDR3 size: 16 residues. The V segment lost 2 bases and the J segment 6 bases; nucleotides outside the gene matches: 7. CDR3 sequence: CASSLPPGQGLNEQFF. The CDR3 bases are TGTGCCAGCAGTTTACCCCCGGGACAGGGGCTCAATGAGCAGTTCTTC.

CDR3 sequence reads: CASWDGITDTQYF. In DNA, the CDR3 is TGTGCTAGCTGGGACGGGATCACAGATACGCAGTATTTT. This sequence joins TRBV6-1 and TRBJ2-3; D may be TRBD1 or TRBD2 (5 bases each). Germline V CDR1 and CDR2: MNHNS, SASEGT. The CDR3 has 13 amino acids.

This clonotype was observed a handful of times. The rearrangement joins TRBV5-5 to TRBJ2-1; D possibly corresponds to TRBD1 (5 bases). V was pared by 2 bases and J by 4 bases, with 13 bases between. Germline V gives CDR1 SGHKS, CDR2 YYEKEE (reference sequence). This CDR3 has 15 amino acids. Written as DNA, the CDR3 is TGTGCCAGCAGCTTCGGGCAGGGTGTTTACAATGAGCAGTTCTTC. Its protein product is CASSFGQGVYNEQFF.

This clonotype was recorded a few times. In DNA form, the CDR3 reads TGCGCCAGCAGCCCCCAACAGGGCTACGAGCAGTACTTC. It encodes CASSPQQGYEQYF. V and J are TRBV5-1 and TRBJ2-7, with D tentatively TRBD1 (6 bases). This CDR3 has 13 amino acids. The germline V gene encodes CDR1 SGHRS and CDR2 YFSETQ. V dropped 4 bases and J dropped 3 bases, with 11 bases sitting between them.

This clonotype was detected only a few times. The CDR3, as DNA: TGTGCCAGCAGCCCTACTAGCTTCTCCTACAATGAGCAGTTCTTC. Protein sequence: CASSPTSFSYNEQFF. The genes are TRBV6-2 or TRBV6-3 and TRBJ2-1; tentatively, D is TRBD2 (6 bases). Per germline, CDR1 MNHEY and CDR2 SVGEGT. This CDR3 has 15 amino acids. V gave up 6 bases and J gave up 0 bases, with 12 bases separating them.

This clonotype came up a few times. This chain links TRBV12-3 or TRBV12-4 with TRBJ2-5; the D gene is possibly TRBD2 (5 bases). V lost 6 bases, J lost 5 bases, and 13 bases lay in between. The CDR3 spans 13 residues. In nucleotides, the CDR3 is TGTGCCAGCAGCCGAACTAGGGCCGAGACCCAGTACTTC. Protein: CASSRTRAETQYF.

The gene calls are TRBV12-3 or TRBV12-4 and TRBJ2-3; 9 nucleotides agree with TRBD2. V lost 8 bases, J lost 5 bases, and 11 bases stayed unmatched. This CDR3 spans 15 amino acids. In DNA form, the CDR3 reads TGTGCCAGCCGGGGACTAGCTCCGACCCAAGATACGCAGTATTTT. This codes for CASRGLAPTQDTQYF.

This clonotype was detected a few times. The V and J genes are TRBV28 and TRBJ2-5; either TRBD1 or TRBD2 may supply D (5 bases each). V lost 5 bases to trimming and J lost 5 bases, with 21 bases between them. CDR1 and CDR2 (germline): MDHEN, SYDVKM. This CDR3 comprises 16 residues. CDR3 sequence (DNA): TGTGCCAGCAGTGGCCAGGGACCTGGAAAAGGGGAGACCCAGTACTTC. Encoded protein: CASSGQGPGKGETQYF.

The chain links TRBV20-1 to TRBJ1-4; D is ambiguous. Germline CDR1 reads DFQATT; CDR2 reads SNEGSKA (reference sequence). The CDR3 is 15 residues long. The V end lost 6 bases, the J end lost 0 bases, and 14 bases lay between the germline ends. As DNA, the CDR3 is TGCAGTGCCTCGACCGGGTCGCCAACTAATGAAAAACTGTTTTTT. It specifies CSASTGSPTNEKLFF.

Points on this clonotype: Germline is not matched at one junction end, which may reflect a read error. This chain uses TRBV7-7 with TRBJ2-5; the D gene is possibly TRBD2 (6 bases). The length of the CDR3 is 13 residues. Germline assignment: CDR1 SSHAT and CDR2 FNYEAQ (reference sequence). The CDR3 DNA reads as TGTGCTAGCAGCTCCGGGACTCAGGGGACCCAGTACTTC. Its protein product is CASSSGTQGTQYF. The whole variable domain, remainder taken from reference TRBV7-7 and TRBJ2-5, is GAGVSQSPRYKVTKRGQDVTLRCDPISSHATLYWYQQALGQGPEFLTYFNYEAQPDKSGLPSDRFSAERPEGSISTLTIQRTEQRDSAMYRCASSSGTQGTQYFGPGTRLLVL.

The chain couples TRBV7-7 to TRBJ2-1; D uncertain. This CDR3 contains 14 residues. Trimming left V 0 bases short and J 3 bases short, with 6 bases between. From germline, CDR1 is SSHAT and CDR2 FNYEAQ (reference sequence). This chain's CDR3 is CASSLAAGYNEQFF. The CDR3 nucleotides are TGTGCCAGCAGCTTAGCGGCAGGCTACAATGAGCAGTTCTTC.

The J gene is TRBJ2-3, the V gene TRBV4-2; the match to TRBD2 covers 8 bases. V lost 3 bases, J lost 1 base, and 6 bases stayed unmatched. CDR3 length: 16 residues. Germline assignment: CDR1 LGHNA and CDR2 YNFKEQ. In DNA form, the CDR3 reads TGTGCCAGCAGCCACAGGACTAGCCGAGGCACAGATACGCAGTATTTT. Protein: CASSHRTSRGTDTQYF.

This clonotype has only a few counts. V gene TRBV20-1 combines with J gene TRBJ2-5; D is perhaps TRBD1 or TRBD2 (5 bases each). The germline CDR1 and CDR2 sequences are DFQATT and SNEGSKA (reference sequence). The CDR3 has 13 residues. V shed 0 bases and J shed 5 bases, with 10 bases lying between them. This CDR3 is CSAREGVLETQYF. The CDR3, as DNA: TGCAGTGCTAGAGAGGGGGTGTTGGAGACCCAGTACTTC.

This clonotype was observed a handful of times. This chain links TRBV29-1 with TRBJ1-1, with D perhaps matching TRBD1 (5 bases). V was clipped by 3 bases and J by 7 bases, with 12 bases between them. CDR1 is SQVTM, CDR2 ANQGSEA, per germline. The length of the CDR3 is 12 residues. The CDR3 DNA sequence: TGCAGCGTTGACGGGACGGTGCTTGAAGCTTTCTTT. This gives the protein CSVDGTVLEAFF.

Here the CDR3 reads CASRKAGQLEAFF. Here the CDR3 DNA reads TGTGCCAGCAGAAAGGCGGGTCAGCTTGAAGCTTTCTTT. The V gene is TRBV6-1, the J gene TRBJ1-1; D remains ambiguous. CDR1 MNHNS and CDR2 SASEGT come from the germline V gene. This CDR3 is 13 amino acids long. With 6 bases removed from V and 7 bases from J, the gap between germline ends came to 15 bases.